This T cell receptor (beta chain) originates from a study of T cell clones after liver transplantation. Profiling relied on immunoSEQ multiplex PCR, and the TCRdb table lists in-frame clones only, not all of them. The repertoire holds about 45,000 clones, with about 86% as singletons. This CDR3 comprises 16 residues. Between the trimmed V and J ends, which lost 4 bases and 0 bases, there was a span of 13 bases. Germline CDR1 is MGHRA and CDR2 is YSYEKL. This clone has a single count. This sample comprised CD4+ T cells from blood, obtained 24 months after liver transplant. This TCR derives from a human patient who received a liver transplant. The graft donor may account for some of the T cells. This chain connects TRBV4-1 to TRBJ1-5, with D possibly matching TRBD1 (5 bases). The CDR3, as DNA: TGCGCCAGCAGCCTCGACCCAGGGAATAGCAATCAGCCCCAGCATTTT. This translates into CASSLDPGNSNQPQHF.